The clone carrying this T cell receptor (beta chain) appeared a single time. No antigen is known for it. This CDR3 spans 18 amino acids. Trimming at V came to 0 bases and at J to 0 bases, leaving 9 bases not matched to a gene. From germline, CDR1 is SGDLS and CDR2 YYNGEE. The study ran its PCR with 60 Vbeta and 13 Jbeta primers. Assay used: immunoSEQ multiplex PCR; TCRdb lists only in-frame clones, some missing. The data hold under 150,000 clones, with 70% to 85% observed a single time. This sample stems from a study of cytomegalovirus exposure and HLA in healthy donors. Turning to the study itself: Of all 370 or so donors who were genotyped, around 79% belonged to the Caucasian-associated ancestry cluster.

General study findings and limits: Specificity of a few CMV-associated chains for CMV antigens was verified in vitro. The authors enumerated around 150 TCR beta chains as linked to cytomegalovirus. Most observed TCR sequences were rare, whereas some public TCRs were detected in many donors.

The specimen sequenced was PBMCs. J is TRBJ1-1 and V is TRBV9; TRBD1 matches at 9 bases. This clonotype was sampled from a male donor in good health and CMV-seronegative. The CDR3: CASSVGGGTGLLNTEAFF. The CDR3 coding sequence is TGTGCCAGCAGCGTAGGGGGGGGGACAGGGTTATTGAACACTGAAGCTTTCTTT.